Each of the 3 T cell receptor beta chains below was sequenced from the same sample in a study of molecular identifiers for immune sequencing clone quantification. TCRdb reprocessed the PCR reads via MiXCR and lists one record per CDR3 protein. The table has over 600,000 distinct CDR3 sequences, 15% to 20% seen once; the top ten hold under 0.95%. What was sequenced was naive CD8+ T cells from blood, with Jurkat cell RNA spiked in. Subset denoted: FACS-sorted CD8+CD4-CCR7+CD45RA+ naive T cells. The receptor set was obtained from a human donor in good health. Some libraries in this study had Jurkat cell RNA spiked in.

The gene calls are TRBV27 and TRBJ1-1; the D gene is possibly TRBD1 (6 bases). Trimming pared 1 base from V and 8 bases from J, leaving 20 bases between. Germline CDR1 MNHEY, CDR2 SMNVEV (reference sequence). The length of the CDR3 is 16 residues. The CDR3 reads CASSLWAGDGVWEAFF. CDR3 bases: TGTGCCAGCAGTTTATGGGCAGGGGATGGCGTTTGGGAAGCTTTCTTT.

This clonotype was seen more than once but under ten times. The J gene is TRBJ1-4, the V gene TRBV4-3; 7 bases are a match to TRBD1. The CDR3 sequence is 15 residues long. Losses at the gene ends were 4 bases for V and 2 bases for J; bases not matched to a gene: 4. Germline loops: CDR1 LGHNA, CDR2 YSLEER. In DNA form, the CDR3 reads TGCGCCAGCAGCCCTGACAGGGACACTAATGAAAAACTGTTTTTT. Amino acid sequence: CASSPDRDTNEKLFF.

This clonotype was detected many times. The chain combines TRBV4-3 with TRBJ1-3, with D possibly matching TRBD1 (5 bases). Looked up from germline, CDR1 is LGHNA and CDR2 is YSLEER. V dropped 6 bases and J dropped 1 base, with 16 bases sitting between them. This CDR3 has 16 amino acids. The CDR3 sequence is CASSLARDGSGNTIYF. The DNA for the CDR3 is TGCGCCAGCAGTCTAGCCAGGGACGGTTCTGGAAACACCATATATTTT.